The 13 T cell receptor beta chains reported below all come from one sample, sequenced in a study of blood T cell repertoires in COVID-19. Generated by immunoSEQ multiplex PCR, the TCRdb table keeps only in-frame clones and is missing some. Found here are approximately 200,000 clones, about nine tenths of them singletons; the top ten hold about 4.1%. Sequencing was carried out using peripheral blood. These TCRs come from a woman between 25 and 40 years old with acute or convalescent COVID-19.

This clone was detected only once. The rearrangement links TRBV19 to TRBJ2-3; D call uncertain. CDR3 length: 13 residues. The germline V gene encodes CDR1 LNHDA and CDR2 SQIVND (reference sequence). Trimming stripped 7 bases from V and 0 bases from J, with 8 bases between. The CDR3 nucleotides are TGTGCCAGTATGCCGCAGAGCACAGATACGCAGTATTTT. Translation gives CASMPQSTDTQYF.

A single count supports this clone. The chain is built from TRBV2 and TRBJ2-5; D perhaps matches TRBD1 (7 bases). CDR1 is SNHLY and CDR2 is FYNNEI in the germline V gene. The CDR3 sequence is 16 residues long. V was cut by 5 bases and J by 5 bases, with 21 bases left in between. CDR3 sequence: CASSNVGAGGFETQYF. In DNA form, the CDR3 reads TGTGCCAGCAGTAACGTAGGGGCAGGGGGGTTTGAGACCCAGTACTTC.

V usage is TRBV5-4 and J usage is TRBJ2-7; the D is unclear. Trimming took off 0 bases at V and 3 bases at J, with 10 bases between the two ends. The CDR3 contains 14 residues. Germline V lookup: CDR1 SGHNT, CDR2 YYREEE (reference sequence). The CDR3 loop is CASSLGLNNYEQYF. CDR3 nucleotides: TGTGCCAGCAGCTTGGGACTGAATAACTACGAGCAGTACTTC.

The gene calls are TRBV10-3 and TRBJ1-5, with D possibly being TRBD1 (5 bases). The V end was cut by 4 bases, the J end by 5 bases, with 9 bases between. Germline V gene data show CDR1 as ENHRY and CDR2 as SYGVKD. The CDR3 has 13 amino acids. The CDR3, as DNA: TGTGCCATCAGTGTAAGGGGTTATCAGCCCCAGCATTTT. Residues: CAISVRGYQPQHF.

This clone appeared once. The chain carries TRBV14 and TRBJ2-5; 7 bases agree with TRBD2. This CDR3 is 17 amino acids long. Per the germline V gene, CDR1 is SGHDN and CDR2 is FVKESK. V gave up 3 bases and J gave up 1 base; unmatched junction bases: 11. CDR3 bases: TGTGCCAGCAGCCACGGACTAGTTCCTACCGTCCAAGAGACCCAGTACTTC. This codes for CASSHGLVPTVQETQYF.

This clone has a single count. CDR3 DNA: TGTGCCAGCAGCTTAGGGGGCTACACCGGGGAGCTGTTTTTT. Translation: CASSLGGYTGELFF. This rearrangement joins TRBV7-9 to TRBJ2-2, with a weak D call TRBD1 (5 bases). The CDR3 totals 14 residues. Germline lookup yields CDR1 SEHNR and CDR2 FQNEAQ (reference sequence). V lost 1 base and J 3 bases, leaving 6 bases between the germline ends.

The chain carries TRBV5-1 and TRBJ1-3; D not resolved. Germline V gives CDR1 SGHRS, CDR2 YFSETQ. CDR3 length: 15 residues. Trimming shortened V by 0 bases and J by 0 bases, and 7 bases separated the two germline ends. The CDR3 nucleotides are TGCGCCAGCAGCTTGGTTCCGAGCTCTGGAAACACCATATATTTT. Translating it yields CASSLVPSSGNTIYF.

This clone has only one observation. This rearrangement joins TRBV6-5 to TRBJ2-5, with D possibly TRBD1 on 5 matching bases. The V gene lost 5 bases and the J gene lost 5 bases, with 12 bases spanning the gap. Germline loops: CDR1 MNHEY, CDR2 SVGAGI. There are 13 residues in the CDR3. As DNA, the CDR3 is TGTGCCAGCAGTAGGGGATTTCGGGAGACCCAGTACTTC. This gives the protein CASSRGFRETQYF.

The V and J genes are TRBV6-5 and TRBJ1-5; D remains ambiguous. Germline CDR1 and CDR2: MNHEY and SVGAGI. This CDR3 is built from 13 residues. V was clipped by 6 bases and J by 10 bases, with 16 bases between them. The CDR3 loop reads CASRDNPVTPQHF. The CDR3 DNA sequence: TGTGCCAGCAGAGACAACCCGGTTACCCCCCAGCATTTT.

This sequence joins TRBV11-3 and TRBJ1-6; a possible D gene is TRBD1 (5 bases). Germline CDR1 reads SGHNT; CDR2 reads YENEEA. Deletions cut 1 base from V and 1 base from J, with 14 bases between. The CDR3 spans 18 residues. The CDR3 DNA reads as TGTGCCAGCAGCTTAGTGGGCAGGGTGCGGTCCTATAATTCACCCCTCCACTTT. Protein: CASSLVGRVRSYNSPLHF.

This chain links TRBV27 with TRBJ1-2, with TRBD1 matching 8 bases. The CDR3 is 14 amino acids. V was clipped by 5 bases and J by 3 bases; unmatched bases: 5. In germline, CDR1 is MNHEY, CDR2 SMNVEV (reference sequence). The CDR3 sequence is CASSPGTGHYGYTF. The CDR3 nucleotides are TGTGCCAGCAGTCCCGGGACAGGACACTATGGCTACACCTTC.

The genes are TRBV11-2 and TRBJ2-2; 8 nucleotides agree with TRBD2. The CDR3 is 16 residues long. Trimming at V came to 5 bases and at J to 3 bases, leaving 8 bases not matched to a gene. Germline CDR1 is SGHAT and CDR2 is FQNNGV. The CDR3 is CASSIRAGGYTGELFF. The DNA of the CDR3 is TGTGCCAGCAGCATTCGGGCGGGAGGCTACACCGGGGAGCTGTTTTTT. The full variable domain, its missing parts supplied by reference TRBV11-2 and TRBJ2-2, is EAGVAQSPRYKIIEKRQSVAFWCNPISGHATLYWYQQILGQGPKLLIQFQNNGVVDDSQLPKDRFSAERLKGVDSTLKIQPAKLEDSAVYLCASSIRAGGYTGELFFGEGSRLTVL.

The rearrangement links TRBV19 to TRBJ2-1; the match to TRBD2 covers 8 bases. With 9 bases clipped from V and 3 bases from J, the junction kept 13 bases outside the gene matches. This CDR3 contains 16 residues. Germline CDR1 and CDR2: LNHDA and SQIVND (reference sequence). CDR3 sequence (DNA): TGTGCCAGCAAATCCATTAGCGGGAAGGGCTACAATGAGCAGTTCTTC. Translation: CASKSISGKGYNEQFF.